The 25 T cell receptor beta chains in this list originate from one sample, sequenced in a study of OX40 agonist ivuxolimab in advanced cancers. Profiling relied on immunoSEQ multiplex PCR, and the TCRdb table lists in-frame clones only, not all of them. The data contain tens of thousands of clones, 70% to 90% of them singletons. Sequences were derived from CD4+ or CD8+ T cells sorted from blood, sampled in a trial of the OX40 agonist ivuxolimab. These receptors were obtained from an adult with an advanced solid tumor such as melanoma, head and neck, liver or kidney cancer.

This chain joins TRBV28 and TRBJ1-1, with D perhaps TRBD1 (5 bases). The germline V and J ends were trimmed by 7 bases and 10 bases, with 19 bases remaining between them. Germline V gene lookup returns CDR1 MDHEN and CDR2 SYDVKM. The CDR3 is 13 amino acids. The CDR3 region is CASKRGNLEGAFF. In DNA, the CDR3 is TGTGCCAGCAAGAGGGGAAACCTCGAGGGAGCTTTCTTT. Looking up the rest from reference TRBV28 and TRBJ1-1 gives the full variable domain: DVKVTQSSRYLVKRTGEKVFLECVQDMDHENMFWYRQDPGLGLRLIYFSYDVKMKEKGDIPEGYSVSREKKERFSLILESASTNQTSMYLCASKRGNLEGAFFGQGTRLTVV.

The chain links TRBV28 to TRBJ1-2; D uncertain. CDR1 and CDR2 from the germline V gene are MDHEN and SYDVKM. The V gene lost 5 bases and the J gene lost 7 bases, with 11 bases spanning the gap. The CDR3 totals 12 residues. The CDR3 is CASSLAGFGYTF. The CDR3 nucleotides read TGTGCCAGCAGTCTAGCCGGGTTTGGCTACACCTTC.

This sequence joins TRBV6-6 and TRBJ1-1; D is possibly TRBD1 (5 bases). CDR1 and CDR2 (germline): MNHNY, SVGAGI (reference sequence). V was pared by 10 bases and J by 3 bases, with 12 bases between. The CDR3 loop spans 12 amino acids. The CDR3 sequence: CATQLGDTEAFF. The CDR3 DNA sequence: TGTGCCACTCAACTAGGGGACACTGAAGCTTTCTTT.

CDR3 coding DNA: TGTGCCAGCAGCTCTAGCGGGAGATTCACCGGGGAGCTGTTTTTT. Translating it yields CASSSSGRFTGELFF. The chain employs TRBV5-8 and TRBJ2-2, with 10 bases that match TRBD2. Germline lookup yields CDR1 SGHTS and CDR2 YDEGEE. CDR3 length: 15 residues. J lost 4 bases, V lost 3 bases, and 3 bases had no gene match.

The chain recombines TRBV19 with TRBJ2-3; no clear D gene. Germline CDR1 is LNHDA and CDR2 is SQIVND (reference sequence). CDR3 size: 14 residues. Trimming stripped 3 bases from V and 1 base from J, with 8 bases between. DNA of the CDR3: TGTGCCAGTAGTATGGGCCTAGGCACAGATACGCAGTATTTT. Amino acids: CASSMGLGTDTQYF.

The chain uses TRBV29-1 and TRBJ2-3; 9 positions agree with TRBD1. The CDR3 has 14 residues. Germline CDR1 is SQVTM and CDR2 is ANQGSEA. Unmatched junction bases numbered 6, after V lost 5 bases and J lost 3 bases. The CDR3 is CSVPSGTGTDTQYF. The CDR3 nucleotides read TGCAGCGTTCCCTCCGGGACAGGGACAGATACGCAGTATTTT.

The V and J genes are TRBV15 and TRBJ1-5; 7 bases agree with TRBD1. This CDR3 is 16 amino acids long. The junction had 8 bases not matched to a gene; V was cut back by 6 bases and J by 0 bases. CDR1 and CDR2 (germline): LNHNV, YYDKDF (reference sequence). CDR3 loop: CATRKQGLNSNQPQHF. CDR3 DNA sequence: TGTGCCACCAGAAAACAGGGGCTCAATAGCAATCAGCCCCAGCATTTT.

The rearrangement joins TRBV28 to TRBJ1-2, with TRBD1 identical over 7 bases. The germline CDR1 and CDR2 sequences are MDHEN and SYDVKM. After removal of 5 bases from V and 13 bases from J, the junction contained 7 bases not matched to a gene. This CDR3 region has 11 residues. CDR3 DNA sequence: TGTGCCAGCAGTCTCAGACAGGGTCCCACCTTC. This translates into CASSLRQGPTF.

CDR3 amino acids: CASSFNPLRNNSPLHF. CDR3 coding DNA: TGTGCCAGCAGTTTTAATCCACTCAGAAATAATTCACCCCTCCACTTT. This chain uses TRBV28 with TRBJ1-6; the D is unclear. Germline V gives CDR1 MDHEN, CDR2 SYDVKM. The CDR3 is 16 amino acids. V was cut by 3 bases and J by 5 bases, with 14 bases left in between.

The chain joins TRBV18 to TRBJ2-2; D call uncertain. The V end was cut by 3 bases, the J end by 7 bases, with 6 bases between. Germline V gene data show CDR1 as KGHSH and CDR2 as LQKENI. The CDR3 extends over 12 amino acids. The CDR3 loop reads CASSPVDGELFF. CDR3 sequence (DNA): TGTGCCAGCTCACCGGTGGACGGGGAGCTGTTTTTT.

This chain links TRBV2 with TRBJ1-5, with 7 nucleotides matching TRBD1. Germline V gives CDR1 SNHLY, CDR2 FYNNEI. The CDR3 spans 15 residues. V dropped 5 bases and J dropped 4; count of bases not matched to a gene: 8. The CDR3 DNA reads TGTGCCAGCAGTTCCGGGACAGCAGGGAATCAGCCCCAGCATTTT. Translated, it gives CASSSGTAGNQPQHF. The whole variable domain, filled in from reference TRBV2 and TRBJ1-5, reads EPEVTQTPSHQVTQMGQEVILRCVPISNHLYFYWYRQILGQKVEFLVSFYNNEISEKSEIFDDQFSVERPDGSNFTLKIRSTKLEDSAMYFCASSSGTAGNQPQHFGDGTRLSIL.

V and J are TRBV30 and TRBJ2-2, with D unresolved. Trimming took off 3 bases at V and 5 bases at J, with 10 bases between the two ends. This CDR3 comprises 13 residues. Looked up from germline, CDR1 is GTSNPN and CDR2 is SVGIG (reference sequence). For the CDR3, the DNA is TGTGCCTGGAGGCGCCTGGGAACCGGGGAGCTGTTTTTT. This sequence encodes CAWRRLGTGELFF.

This clone appeared a single time. This chain joins TRBV28 and TRBJ1-2, with 8 bases identical to TRBD1. The ends lost 5 bases at V and 2 bases at J; junction bases unmatched: 4. The CDR3 covers 14 residues. Germline CDR1 and CDR2: MDHEN and SYDVKM. CDR3 DNA sequence: TGTGCCAGCAGTCCTTGGACAGGGAACTATGGCTACACCTTC. Its protein is CASSPWTGNYGYTF.

V gene TRBV7-2 combines with J gene TRBJ2-2, with a possible D match to TRBD2 (6 bases). The CDR3 consists of 15 residues. V was shortened by 4 bases and J by 1 base, with 10 bases between the two germline ends. Germline V gene sequence: CDR1 SGHTA, CDR2 FQGNSA. CDR3 in amino acids: CASSSGSGNTGELFF. The CDR3 DNA reads TGTGCCAGCAGCTCCGGTAGCGGGAACACCGGGGAGCTGTTTTTT.

The CDR3 sequence is CASSLGAETQYF. The CDR3, as DNA: TGTGCCAGCAGCTTAGGCGCTGAGACCCAGTACTTC. The chain links TRBV7-2 to TRBJ2-5; no reliable D call. The ends were cut back, 1 base at V and 5 bases at J, with 5 bases in the middle. CDR1 SGHTA and CDR2 FQGNSA come from the germline V gene. The CDR3 runs 12 residues.

The V call is TRBV6-5, the J call TRBJ2-7, with a tentative D call TRBD1 (6 bases). The ends were cut back, 2 bases at V and 2 bases at J, with 13 bases in the middle. Per the germline V gene, CDR1 is MNHEY and CDR2 is SVGAGI. The CDR3 spans 15 residues. The CDR3 here is CASSYGRGKTYEQYF. The DNA for the CDR3 is TGTGCCAGCAGTTACGGCAGGGGTAAGACCTACGAGCAGTACTTC.

The chain uses TRBV10-3 and TRBJ1-3; no clear D. From germline, CDR1 is ENHRY and CDR2 SYGVKD. The CDR3 length is 14 residues. The V and J ends lost 11 bases and 0 bases respectively, with 14 bases between them. The chain's CDR3 is CASQDGTSGNTIYF. In DNA form, the CDR3 reads TGTGCCTCCCAGGACGGAACCTCTGGAAACACCATATATTTT.

The V gene is TRBV5-5, the J gene TRBJ2-1, with TRBD2 identical over 7 bases. With 5 bases clipped from V and 4 bases from J, the junction kept 24 bases outside the gene matches. The CDR3 runs 20 residues. Germline CDR1 and CDR2: SGHKS and YYEKEE (reference sequence). The CDR3 coding sequence is TGTGCCAGCAGGGGATTTTGGACTAGGGATGCGCAAAAGCCTTACAATGAGCAGTTCTTC. It codes for CASRGFWTRDAQKPYNEQFF.

Only one count was recorded for this clone. The chain recombines TRBV28 with TRBJ2-2; TRBD2 agrees at 9 bases. V lost 5 bases and J lost 2; bases outside the gene matches: 6. From germline, CDR1 is MDHEN and CDR2 SYDVKM. This CDR3 comprises 16 residues. Here the CDR3 DNA reads TGTGCCAGCAGTGTCCTGACTAGCGGCAACACCGGGGAGCTGTTTTTT. Protein: CASSVLTSGNTGELFF.

The table lists this clone with a count of one. The chain carries TRBV18 and TRBJ1-1, with 8 bases that match TRBD1. The CDR3 consists of 15 residues. Per the germline V gene, CDR1 is KGHSH and CDR2 is LQKENI. V dropped 3 bases and J dropped 4; count of bases not matched to a gene: 7. Written as DNA, the CDR3 is TGTGCCAGCTCACCGACAGGGGAAAGAGGCACTGAAGCTTTCTTT. Amino acid sequence: CASSPTGERGTEAFF.

This clone has a single count. V is TRBV19 and J is TRBJ2-7; the D gene is possibly TRBD2 (6 bases). This CDR3 is built from 13 residues. Germline V gives CDR1 LNHDA, CDR2 SQIVND (reference sequence). V was trimmed by 10 bases and J by 2 bases, leaving 15 bases between them. The CDR3: CATGLSGTYEQYF. CDR3 nucleotides: TGTGCCACAGGACTAAGCGGTACCTACGAGCAGTACTTC.

This chain connects TRBV5-4 to TRBJ2-2, with no clear D. V lost 4 bases to trimming and J lost 7 bases, with 8 bases between them. CDR3 size: 12 residues. Germline V lookup: CDR1 SGHNT, CDR2 YYREEE (reference sequence). The CDR3 sequence is CASSPADGELFF. As DNA, the CDR3 is TGTGCCAGCAGCCCGGCGGACGGGGAGCTGTTTTTT.

The chain couples TRBV29-1 to TRBJ2-1; 16 bases are shared with TRBD2. Germline V gene data show CDR1 as SQVTM and CDR2 as ANQGSEA. Trimming removed 6 bases from V and 9 bases from J; junction bases left unmatched: 5. The CDR3 runs to 14 residues. CDR3 sequence (DNA): TGCAGCGTGGGGACTAGCGGGAGGGCCGGTGAGCAGTTCTTC. It specifies CSVGTSGRAGEQFF.

The chain couples TRBV9 to TRBJ2-7; 10 nucleotides align to TRBD2. The V and J ends lost 0 bases and 0 bases, in that order; junction bases with no gene match: 6. In germline, CDR1 is SGDLS, CDR2 YYNGEE. The CDR3 covers 17 residues. The CDR3 loop is CASSVGVSGRSSYEQYF. The CDR3 coding sequence is TGTGCCAGCAGCGTAGGGGTTAGCGGGAGGAGCTCCTACGAGCAGTACTTC. Drawing the rest from reference TRBV9 and TRBJ2-7, the complete variable domain is DSGVTQTPKHLITATGQRVTLRCSPRSGDLSVYWYQQSLDQGLQFLIQYYNGEERAKGNILERFSAQQFPDLHSELNLSSLELGDSALYFCASSVGVSGRSSYEQYFGPGTRLTVT.

The chain links TRBV6-1 to TRBJ2-2; D may be TRBD2 (5 bases). CDR1 is MNHNS and CDR2 is SASEGT in the germline V gene. CDR3 length equals 13 residues. The germline V and J ends were trimmed by 7 bases and 4 bases, with 10 bases remaining between them. CDR3 sequence: CASMREFTGELFF. The CDR3 DNA sequence: TGTGCCAGCATGAGGGAGTTCACCGGGGAGCTGTTTTTT.